The 14 T cell receptor beta chains reported below all come from one sample, sequenced in a study of cytomegalovirus exposure and HLA in healthy donors. Primers for the PCR totalled 60 Vbeta and 13 Jbeta. The table came from immunoSEQ multiplex PCR; TCRdb's copy has only in-frame clones and leaves some out. The table shows around 230,000 clones, with around 78% occurring only once. Sequenced: PBMCs. These receptors were obtained from a boy aged 10-17 years in good health and CMV-seronegative.

This clone was observed a handful of times. The CDR3, as DNA: TGTGCCAGCAGCTTGGGGGGACTAGCGGCAGATACGCAGTATTTT. Amino acids: CASSLGGLAADTQYF. The genes are TRBV7-2 and TRBJ2-3; 11 bases match TRBD2. From germline, CDR1 is SGHTA and CDR2 FQGNSA. V dropped 3 bases and J dropped 4; count of bases not matched to a gene: 3. The CDR3 has 15 amino acids.

The V call is TRBV11-2, the J call TRBJ2-7; D perhaps matches TRBD2 (7 bases). The CDR3 contains 16 residues. Germline loops: CDR1 SGHAT, CDR2 FQNNGV. V dropped 1 base and J dropped 6 bases, with 19 bases sitting between them. The CDR3 loop reads CASSLVPGEGGSEQYF. CDR3 DNA sequence: TGTGCCAGCAGCTTAGTACCAGGCGAGGGGGGGAGCGAGCAGTACTTC.

This clone occurred a few times. The J gene is TRBJ1-1, the V gene TRBV19; 11 bases match TRBD1. J lost 8 bases, V lost 6 bases, and 8 bases had no gene match. The CDR3 sequence is 14 residues long. CDR1 is LNHDA and CDR2 is SQIVND in the germline V gene (reference sequence). The CDR3 is CASRTGTGGGEAFF. The CDR3 nucleotides read TGTGCCAGTAGAACCGGGACAGGGGGGGGAGAAGCTTTCTTT.

The V and J genes are TRBV15 and TRBJ1-1, with a possible D match to TRBD1 (5 bases). Germline V gene lookup returns CDR1 LNHNV and CDR2 YYDKDF (reference sequence). There are 15 residues in the CDR3. V shed 3 bases and J shed 2 bases, with 13 bases lying between them. The CDR3: CATSSDRHVNTEAFF. CDR3 nucleotides: TGTGCCACCAGCAGTGACAGACACGTCAACACTGAAGCTTTCTTT.

The V gene is TRBV11-3, the J gene TRBJ2-3; a weak D match, TRBD2 (7 bases). This CDR3 is built from 17 residues. V shed 3 bases and J shed 3 bases, with 19 bases lying between them. Germline V lookup: CDR1 SGHNT, CDR2 YENEEA. The CDR3 coding sequence is TGTGCCAGCAGCTTCCAGCCCAGGGGAGGGGGGACAGATACGCAGTATTTT. Translation: CASSFQPRGGGTDTQYF.

This sequence joins TRBV5-4 and TRBJ1-4, with D possibly matching TRBD1 (5 bases). Germline V gene data show CDR1 as SGHNT and CDR2 as YYREEE (reference sequence). V lost 4 bases to trimming and J lost 6 bases, with 16 bases between them. The CDR3 runs to 15 residues. CDR3 residues: CASSTAGANDEKLFF. CDR3 nucleotides: TGTGCCAGCAGCACCGCTGGGGCTAATGATGAAAAACTGTTTTTT.

A few counts support this clone. V and J are TRBV27 and TRBJ2-3; D is possibly TRBD2 (5 bases). Trimming removed 6 bases at V and 0 bases at J, with 10 bases between. The CDR3 is made up of 14 amino acids. Per germline, CDR1 MNHEY and CDR2 SMNVEV (reference sequence). The CDR3 bases are TGTGCCAGCAGGGAGGTTGGAAGCACAGATACGCAGTATTTT. This sequence encodes CASREVGSTDTQYF.

V gene TRBV6-1 combines with J gene TRBJ1-2; tentatively, D is TRBD1 (5 bases). The germline V gene encodes CDR1 MNHNS and CDR2 SASEGT. V was shortened by 7 bases and J by 6 bases, with 15 bases between the two germline ends. The CDR3 has 13 amino acids. The CDR3 nucleotides are TGTGCCAGCAAGGAGGGGTTTGTCGATGGCTACACCTTC. The encoded protein is CASKEGFVDGYTF.

The rearrangement uses TRBV10-3 and TRBJ2-5; D call uncertain. This CDR3 comprises 14 residues. Germline assignment: CDR1 ENHRY and CDR2 SYGVKD. Trimming pared 7 bases from V and 2 bases from J, leaving 14 bases between. CDR3 amino acids: CAIIPRPDQETQYF. As DNA, the CDR3 is TGTGCCATCATTCCTAGGCCAGATCAAGAGACCCAGTACTTC.

This chain connects TRBV9 to TRBJ2-1, with 8 bases identical to TRBD2. CDR1 and CDR2 (germline): SGDLS, YYNGEE. This CDR3 is built from 17 residues. Unmatched junction bases numbered 9, after V lost 4 bases and J lost 0 bases. For the CDR3, the DNA is TGTGCCAGCAGCTTTGGGGGCGGGGGGAGCTCCTACAATGAGCAGTTCTTC. As protein: CASSFGGGGSSYNEQFF.

This chain links TRBV2 with TRBJ2-1; 12 bases line up with TRBD2. The junction had 3 bases not matched to a gene; V was cut back by 3 bases and J by 0 bases. The V gene's germline CDR1 is SNHLY and CDR2 FYNNEI. The length of the CDR3 is 17 residues. The CDR3 loop reads CASSDPSGGASYNEQFF. The CDR3 DNA is TGTGCCAGCAGTGACCCTAGCGGGGGGGCCTCCTACAATGAGCAGTTCTTC.

The genes are TRBV5-1 and TRBJ2-3, with 8 bases aligning to TRBD2. J was trimmed by 1 base and V by 5 bases; bases with no gene match: 9. Germline-derived CDR1 and CDR2 are SGHRS and YFSETQ. This CDR3 has 16 residues. The DNA for the CDR3 is TGCGCCAGCAGTATCGGGAGGGTAGGGGGCACAGATACGCAGTATTTT. It is translated as CASSIGRVGGTDTQYF.

This chain uses TRBV4-1 with TRBJ2-5, with 14 bases that match TRBD2. Germline CDR1 is MGHRA and CDR2 is YSYEKL. The V segment lost 3 bases and the J segment 2 bases; nucleotides outside the gene matches: 5. This CDR3 spans 17 amino acids. The CDR3 sequence is CASSHGTSGRRQETQYF. CDR3 bases: TGCGCCAGCAGCCACGGGACTAGCGGGAGAAGACAAGAGACCCAGTACTTC.

The V and J genes are TRBV13 and TRBJ1-6, with 9 bases identical to TRBD1. This CDR3 has 17 residues. CDR1 and CDR2 (germline): PRHDT, FYEKMQ (reference sequence). The V segment lost 0 bases and the J segment 7 bases; nucleotides outside the gene matches: 7. CDR3 DNA: TGTGCCAGCAGCTTAGGCGTAGGGACAGGGAGAAATTCACCCCTCCACTTT. This codes for CASSLGVGTGRNSPLHF.